This T cell receptor beta chain was recorded in a study of T cells in Graves' hyperthyroidism and ophthalmopathy. Background on the study: Sampling of peripheral blood happened at initial diagnosis, prior to any treatment. The study's findings and limits: Ophthalmopathy cases were set apart from stable hyperthyroidism by a 13 V-J model.

Over 18 months, lack of ophthalmopathy progression marked Graves' hyperthyroidism as stable. Newly diagnosed patients aged 18 to 65 had hyperthyroidism of under 2 months' duration. There are a few counts of this clonotype. Its cognate antigen is unknown. CDR1 SGHRS and CDR2 YFSETQ come from the germline V gene. The CDR3 extends over 19 amino acids. V lost 7 bases to trimming and J lost 3 bases; unmatched junction nucleotides: 20. Amplification of TCR beta CDR3 regions used RNA as the template. TCR CDR3 underwent first-round RT-PCR with the HTBI primer set. Each CDR3 protein gets one entry after TCRdb re-called the multiplex PCR reads with MiXCR. Among some 560,000 distinct CDR3 sequences listed, about 15% were seen once.

The source is a woman in her 40s with Graves' hyperthyroidism. V gene TRBV5-1 combines with J gene TRBJ2-1, with 9 bases aligning to TRBD2. Sequenced input: blood. As DNA, the CDR3 is TGCGCCAGCTCCCCCGGGAAGACGACTAGCGGAGCCCTCTACAATGAGCAGTTCTTC. The encoded protein is CASSPGKTTSGALYNEQFF.